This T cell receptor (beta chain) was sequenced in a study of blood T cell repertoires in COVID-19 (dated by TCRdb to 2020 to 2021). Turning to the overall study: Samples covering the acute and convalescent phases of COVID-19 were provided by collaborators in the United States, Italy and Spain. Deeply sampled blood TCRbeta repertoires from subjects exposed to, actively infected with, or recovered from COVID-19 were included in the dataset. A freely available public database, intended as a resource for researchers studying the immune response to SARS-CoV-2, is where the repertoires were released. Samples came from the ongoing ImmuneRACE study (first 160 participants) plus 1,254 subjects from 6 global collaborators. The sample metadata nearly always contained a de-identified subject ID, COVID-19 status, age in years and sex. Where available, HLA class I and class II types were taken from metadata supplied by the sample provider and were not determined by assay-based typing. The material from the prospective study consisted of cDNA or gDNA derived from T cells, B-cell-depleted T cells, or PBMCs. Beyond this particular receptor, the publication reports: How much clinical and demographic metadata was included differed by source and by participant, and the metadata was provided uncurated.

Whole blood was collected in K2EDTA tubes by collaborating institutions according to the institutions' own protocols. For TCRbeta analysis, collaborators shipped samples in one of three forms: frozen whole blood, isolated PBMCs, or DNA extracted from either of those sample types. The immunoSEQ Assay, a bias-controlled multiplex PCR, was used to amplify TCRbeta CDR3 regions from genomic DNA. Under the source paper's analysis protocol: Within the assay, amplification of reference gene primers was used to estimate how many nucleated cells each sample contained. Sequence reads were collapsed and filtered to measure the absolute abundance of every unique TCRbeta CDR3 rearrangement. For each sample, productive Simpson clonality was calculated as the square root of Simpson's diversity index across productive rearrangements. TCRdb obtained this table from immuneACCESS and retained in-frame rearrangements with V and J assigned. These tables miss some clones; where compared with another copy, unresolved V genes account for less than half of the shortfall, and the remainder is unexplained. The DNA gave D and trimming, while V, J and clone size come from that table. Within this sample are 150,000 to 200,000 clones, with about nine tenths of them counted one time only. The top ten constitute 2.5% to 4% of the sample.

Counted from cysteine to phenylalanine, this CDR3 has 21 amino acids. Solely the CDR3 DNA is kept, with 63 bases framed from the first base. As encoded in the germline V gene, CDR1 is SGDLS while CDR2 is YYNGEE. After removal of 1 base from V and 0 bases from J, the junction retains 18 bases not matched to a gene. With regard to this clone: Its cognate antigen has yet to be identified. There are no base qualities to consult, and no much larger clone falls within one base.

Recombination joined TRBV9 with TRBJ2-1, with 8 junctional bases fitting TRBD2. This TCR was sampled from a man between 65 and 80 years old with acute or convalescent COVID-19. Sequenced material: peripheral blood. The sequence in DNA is TGTGCCAGCAGCGTAAGCCTCTGGACTAGCCTTAGTTCGAGCTCCTACAATGAGCAGTTCTTC. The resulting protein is CASSVSLWTSLSSSSYNEQFF. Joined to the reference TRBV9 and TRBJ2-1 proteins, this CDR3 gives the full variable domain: DSGVTQTPKHLITATGQRVTLRCSPRSGDLSVYWYQQSLDQGLQFLIQYYNGEERAKGNILERFSAQQFPDLHSELNLSSLELGDSALYFCASSVSLWTSLSSSSYNEQFFGPGTRLTVL.